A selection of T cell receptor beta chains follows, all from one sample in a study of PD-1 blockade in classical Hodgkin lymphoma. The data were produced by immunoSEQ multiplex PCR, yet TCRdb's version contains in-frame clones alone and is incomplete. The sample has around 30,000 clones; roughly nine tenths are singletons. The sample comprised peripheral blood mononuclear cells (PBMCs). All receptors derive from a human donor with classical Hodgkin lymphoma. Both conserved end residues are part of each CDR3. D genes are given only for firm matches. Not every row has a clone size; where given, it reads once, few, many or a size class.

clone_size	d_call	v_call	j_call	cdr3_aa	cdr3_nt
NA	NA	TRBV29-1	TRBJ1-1	CSGGMNTEAFF	TGCAGTGGGGGTATGAACACTGAAGCTTTCTTT
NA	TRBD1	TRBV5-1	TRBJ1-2	CASSLVFGTAYGYTF	TGCGCCAGCAGCTTGGTTTTCGGGACAGCATATGGCTACACCTTC
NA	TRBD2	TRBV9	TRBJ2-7	CASSVGLAGEEQYF	TGTGCCAGCAGCGTCGGACTAGCGGGAGAAGAGCAGTACTTC
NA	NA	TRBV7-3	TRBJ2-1	CASSAQGDEQFF	TGTGCCAGCAGCGCGCAGGGCGATGAGCAGTTCTTC
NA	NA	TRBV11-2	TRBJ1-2	CASSLDRLAGYGYTF	TGTGCCAGCAGCTTAGACCGACTGGCTGGCTATGGCTACACCTTC
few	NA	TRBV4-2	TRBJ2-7	CASSQTIEVSEQYF	TGTGCCAGCAGCCAAACTATCGAGGTATCCGAGCAGTACTTC
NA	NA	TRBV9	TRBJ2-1	CASSVGARDNEQFF	TGTGCCAGCAGCGTAGGAGCGAGGGACAATGAGCAGTTCTTC
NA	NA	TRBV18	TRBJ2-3	CASSPVRSTDTQYF	TGTGCCAGCTCACCGGTAAGGAGCACAGATACGCAGTATTTT
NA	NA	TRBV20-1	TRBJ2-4	CSALANIQYF	TGCAGTGCCTTGGCGAACATTCAGTACTTC
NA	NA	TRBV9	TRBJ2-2	CASSARVNTGELFF	TGTGCCAGCAGCGCAAGGGTGAACACCGGGGAGCTGTTTTTT
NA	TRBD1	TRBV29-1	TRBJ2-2	CSVSFGQGLTGELFF	TGCAGCGTCAGCTTTGGACAGGGTCTCACCGGGGAGCTGTTTTTT
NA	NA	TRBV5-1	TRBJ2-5	CASSLAGALGRETQYF	TGCGCCAGCAGCTTGGCCGGGGCCCTAGGGAGAGAGACCCAGTACTTC
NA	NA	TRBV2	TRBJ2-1	CASSERGKNNEQFF	TGTGCCAGCAGTGAGAGGGGGAAAAACAATGAGCAGTTCTTC
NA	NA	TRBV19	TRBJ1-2	CASSPPFPLGYTF	TGTGCCAGTAGCCCGCCGTTCCCACTGGGCTACACCTTC
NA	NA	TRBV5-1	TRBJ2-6	CASSPFGSGANVLTF	TGCGCCAGCAGCCCCTTCGGGTCTGGGGCCAACGTCCTGACTTTC
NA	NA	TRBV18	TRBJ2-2	CASSPIRGQGTGELFF	TGTGCCAGCTCACCAATACGAGGGCAGGGCACCGGGGAGCTGTTTTTT
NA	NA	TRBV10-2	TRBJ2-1	CASSELRGEQFF	TGCGCCAGCAGTGAGCTGCGGGGCGAGCAGTTCTTC
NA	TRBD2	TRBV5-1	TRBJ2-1	CASSLARTSGSYEQFF	TGCGCCAGCAGCTTGGCCCGAACTAGCGGGAGCTATGAGCAGTTCTTC
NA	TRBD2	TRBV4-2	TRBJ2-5	CASSPSEGTAGGPGETQYF	TGTGCCAGCAGCCCCTCTGAGGGTACAGCGGGAGGGCCGGGAGAGACCCAGTACTTC
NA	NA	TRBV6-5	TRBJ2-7	CASSRPGGNEQYF	TGTGCCAGCAGCAGGCCCGGAGGTAACGAGCAGTACTTC
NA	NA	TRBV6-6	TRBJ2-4	CASSTDLVGAKNIQYF	TGTGCCAGCAGTACCGACCTAGTTGGAGCCAAAAACATTCAGTACTTC
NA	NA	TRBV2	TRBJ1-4	CATTFLQGEKLFF	TGTGCCACCACGTTCCTGCAGGGGGAAAAACTGTTTTTT
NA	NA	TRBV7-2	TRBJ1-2	CASSPRQEINYGYTF	TGTGCCAGCAGCCCGCGACAGGAGATTAACTATGGCTACACCTTC
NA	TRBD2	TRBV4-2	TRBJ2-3	CASSQGGVRSGKDTQYF	TGTGCCAGCAGCCAAGGGGGGGTGAGAAGCGGGAAGGATACGCAGTATTTT
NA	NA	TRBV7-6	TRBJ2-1	CASSPGTQNEQFF	TGTGCCAGCAGCCCAGGGACCCAGAATGAGCAGTTCTTC
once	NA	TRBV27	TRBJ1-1	CASSLIQGDEAFF	TGTGCCAGCAGTCTAATACAGGGCGACGAAGCTTTCTTT
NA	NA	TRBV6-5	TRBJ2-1	CASSYSGNRVNEQFF	TGTGCCAGCAGTTACTCAGGGAACAGGGTAAATGAGCAGTTCTTC
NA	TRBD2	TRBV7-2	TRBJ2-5	CASSVRLAGGVETQYF	TGTGCCAGCAGCGTAAGACTAGCGGGAGGGGTGGAGACCCAGTACTTC
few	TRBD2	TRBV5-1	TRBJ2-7	CASSFGTSGESRQQYF	TGCGCCAGCAGCTTCGGAACTAGCGGAGAATCCCGGCAGCAGTACTTC
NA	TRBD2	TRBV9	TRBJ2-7	CASSETSGSYEQYF	TGTGCCAGCAGCGAGACTAGCGGGAGCTACGAGCAGTACTTC
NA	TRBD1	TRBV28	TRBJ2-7	CASSASGGVGEQYF	TGTGCCAGCAGTGCCTCAGGGGGAGTAGGCGAGCAGTACTTC
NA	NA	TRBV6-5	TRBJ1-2	CASSLLGGLEGYTF	TGTGCCAGCTCCCTCCTTGGGGGGCTGGAGGGCTACACCTTC
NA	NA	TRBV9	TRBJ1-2	CASSVGLGFDGYTF	TGTGCCAGCAGCGTAGGTCTGGGTTTCGATGGCTACACCTTC
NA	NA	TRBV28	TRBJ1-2	CASSLGGSQGRYGYTF	TGTGCCAGCAGTTTGGGGGGGTCACAGGGTAGATATGGCTACACCTTC
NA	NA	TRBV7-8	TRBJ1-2	CASSLEWGSGTF	NA
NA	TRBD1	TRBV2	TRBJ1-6	CARSLGQDNSPLHF	TGTGCCAGAAGTCTAGGACAGGATAATTCACCCCTCCACTTT
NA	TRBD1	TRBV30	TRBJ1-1	CAWSYGTGVTEAFF	TGTGCCTGGAGTTATGGGACAGGGGTCACTGAAGCTTTCTTT
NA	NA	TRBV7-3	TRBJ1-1	CASSSRPQGEAFF	TGTGCCAGCAGCTCACGACCACAGGGTGAAGCTTTCTTT
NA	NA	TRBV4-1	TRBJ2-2	CASSQNRADTGELFF	TGCGCCAGCAGCCAAAACAGGGCGGACACCGGGGAGCTGTTTTTT
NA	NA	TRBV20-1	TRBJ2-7	CSAFSSYEQYF	TGCAGTGCTTTCTCCTCCTACGAGCAGTACTTC
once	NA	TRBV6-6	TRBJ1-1	CASSPPGTEAFF	TGTGCCAGCAGTCCTCCGGGGACTGAAGCTTTCTTT
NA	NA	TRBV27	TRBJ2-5	CASSRKGGETQYF	TGTGCCAGCAGTAGAAAGGGGGGAGAGACCCAGTACTTC
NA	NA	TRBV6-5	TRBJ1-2	CASSYPGRLGYTF	TGTGCCAGCAGTTATCCAGGGCGGCTCGGCTACACCTTC
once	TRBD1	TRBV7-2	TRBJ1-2	CASSLAAQGDYGYTF	TGTGCCAGCAGCTTAGCGGCCCAGGGGGACTATGGCTACACCTTC
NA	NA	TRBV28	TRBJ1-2	CASSPPGQFPLFGYTF	TGTGCCAGCAGTCCCCCCGGACAGTTCCCCCTATTCGGCTACACCTTC
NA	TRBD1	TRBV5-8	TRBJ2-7	CASSLDRGPYEQYF	TGTGCCAGCAGCTTGGACAGGGGACCCTACGAGCAGTACTTC
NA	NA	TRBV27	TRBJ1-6	CASSLTEGSPLHF	TGTGCCAGCAGTTTAACCGAAGGATCACCCCTCCACTTT
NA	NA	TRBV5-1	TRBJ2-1	CASSLDQNEQFF	TGCGCCAGCAGCTTGGATCAGAATGAGCAGTTCTTC
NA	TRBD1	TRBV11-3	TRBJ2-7	CASSLGQGAYEQYF	TGTGCCAGCAGCTTAGGACAGGGGGCTTACGAGCAGTACTTC
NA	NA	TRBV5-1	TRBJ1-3	CASRTGLSSGNTIYF	TGCGCCAGCCGAACAGGGTTGAGCTCTGGAAACACCATATATTTT
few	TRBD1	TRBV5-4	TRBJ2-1	CASRIDRGHYNEQFF	TGTGCCAGCAGAATAGACAGGGGCCATTACAATGAGCAGTTCTTC
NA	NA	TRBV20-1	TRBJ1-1	CSARADTEAFF	TGCAGTGCTAGGGCCGACACTGAAGCTTTCTTT
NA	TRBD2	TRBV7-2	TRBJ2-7	CASSPALGTSGSEQYF	TGTGCCAGCAGCCCCGCCTTGGGGACTAGCGGATCCGAGCAGTACTTC
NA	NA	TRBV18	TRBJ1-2	CASSPARLGAGSGGYTF	TGTGCCAGCTCACCAGCGCGCTTGGGGGCAGGGAGTGGTGGCTACACCTTC
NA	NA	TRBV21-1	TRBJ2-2	CASSNDGWELFF	TGTGCCAGCAGCAACGACGGTTGGGAGCTGTTTTTT